These 3 T cell receptor beta chains share one sample of origin, sequenced in a study of T-cell reconstitution after alpha-beta-depleted transplantation in children listed by TCRdb under 2016. Libraries were constructed by PCR. The sequencing machine was an Illumina HiSeq 2500. TCR libraries were prepared with molecular barcoding, using unique molecular identifiers to normalize TCRbeta repertoire quantification. The public reads were reprocessed in TCRdb via fastp at Q25 and MiXCR, keeping in-frame beta chains. Every entry covers one CDR3 protein and lists the most common genes and DNA from its rows. The sample table holds around 380,000 distinct CDR3 sequences, of which about 11% were seen once. 5% to 6.5% of the sample is taken by the ten largest. Here the sequenced sample was PBMCs from the stem cell graft donor, taken from the stem cell graft. The receptors come from a human donor who donated a stem cell graft to a child with acute myeloid leukemia.

The genes are TRBV29-1 and TRBJ2-2; 7 nucleotides line up with TRBD1. Germline trimming cut 7 bases from V and 4 bases from J; bases unmatched to any gene: 6. The CDR3 covers 13 residues. CDR1 and CDR2 from the germline V gene are SQVTM and ANQGSEA. For the CDR3, the DNA is TGCAGCGCCGCGACAGGGCCCACCGGGGAGCTGTTTTTT. As protein: CSAATGPTGELFF.

This clonotype was found a few times. The genes are TRBV4-3 and TRBJ2-7; D not resolved. Trimming shortened V by 0 bases and J by 0 bases, and 15 bases separated the two germline ends. The length of the CDR3 is 17 residues. Germline CDR1 LGHNA, CDR2 YSLEER. The CDR3 reads CASSQDVSGRFSYEQYF. The CDR3 DNA reads TGCGCCAGCAGCCAAGATGTGTCAGGACGGTTCTCCTACGAGCAGTACTTC.

This clonotype was detected ten times or more. This chain uses TRBV9 with TRBJ1-2; TRBD1 matches 8 bases. Per the germline V gene, CDR1 is SGDLS and CDR2 is YYNGEE. The CDR3 covers 15 residues. V trimming: 0 bases; J trimming: 4 bases; junction bases outside the gene matches: 5. The CDR3 DNA is TGTGCCAGCAGCGTAGATGGGACAGGTCGCTATGGCTACACCTTC. Translated, it gives CASSVDGTGRYGYTF.